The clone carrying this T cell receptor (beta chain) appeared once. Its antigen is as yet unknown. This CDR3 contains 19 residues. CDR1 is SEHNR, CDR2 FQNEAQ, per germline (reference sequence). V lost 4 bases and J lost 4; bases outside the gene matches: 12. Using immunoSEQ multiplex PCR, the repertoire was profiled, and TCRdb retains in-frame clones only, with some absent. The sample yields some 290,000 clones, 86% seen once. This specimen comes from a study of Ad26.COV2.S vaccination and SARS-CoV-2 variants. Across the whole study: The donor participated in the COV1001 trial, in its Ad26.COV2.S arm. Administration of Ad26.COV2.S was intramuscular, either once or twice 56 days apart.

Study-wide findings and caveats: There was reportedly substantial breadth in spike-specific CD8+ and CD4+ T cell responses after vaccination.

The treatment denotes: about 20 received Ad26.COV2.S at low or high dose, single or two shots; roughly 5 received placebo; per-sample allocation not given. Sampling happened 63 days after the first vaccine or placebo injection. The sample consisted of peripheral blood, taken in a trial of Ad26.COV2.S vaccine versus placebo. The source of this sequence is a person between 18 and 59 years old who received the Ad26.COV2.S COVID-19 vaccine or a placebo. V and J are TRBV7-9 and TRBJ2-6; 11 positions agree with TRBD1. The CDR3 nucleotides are TGTGCCAGCAGCTCCCCGCCAGGACAGGGGGCGCGAGGGGCCAACGTCCTGACTTTC. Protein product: CASSSPPGQGARGANVLTF. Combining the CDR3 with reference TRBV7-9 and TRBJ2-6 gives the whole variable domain DTGVSQNPRHKITKRGQNVTFRCDPISEHNRLYWYRQTLGQGPEFLTYFQNEAQLEKSRLLSDRFSAERPKGSFSTLEIQRTEQGDSAMYLCASSSPPGQGARGANVLTFGAGSRLTVL.